Included here is one TCR beta chain sequence, with context. What it binds is not known. This sample was included in a study of shared clonotypes between healthy human individuals. Points from the study as a whole: Larger estimated richness was generally seen in naive subsets than in memory subsets. Rarefaction gave evidence that sorted-subset sequencing remained incomplete despite large depth.

Positive CCR7 selection of CD45RO-negative cells yielded the naive CD8 cells, and terminally differentiated effector memory CD45RA+ cells were excluded. This CDR3 has 16 residues. J lost 1 base, V lost 5 bases, and 5 bases had no gene match. CDR1 and CDR2 from the germline V gene are SGHAT and FQNNGV. Deep-level running was used for the assay. The data were produced by immunoSEQ multiplex PCR, yet TCRdb's version contains in-frame clones alone and is incomplete. The table lists roughly 2.1 million clones, about 92% of them singletons. V gene TRBV11-2 combines with J gene TRBJ2-2; 9 bases are a match to TRBD1. The specimen sequenced was naive CD8+ T cells from PBMCs. This TCR was recovered from a man aged 18 to 35 in good health. Some clones in this sample may be carry-over from other donors' samples. The CDR3: CASSPWTGENTGELFF. Written as DNA, the CDR3 is TGTGCCAGCAGCCCCTGGACAGGGGAGAACACCGGGGAGCTGTTTTTT. Variable domain in full (rest from reference TRBV11-2 and TRBJ2-2): EAGVAQSPRYKIIEKRQSVAFWCNPISGHATLYWYQQILGQGPKLLIQFQNNGVVDDSQLPKDRFSAERLKGVDSTLKIQPAKLEDSAVYLCASSPWTGENTGELFFGEGSRLTVL.